This TCR beta chain was found in a study of blood T cell repertoires in COVID-19. Produced via immunoSEQ multiplex PCR; TCRdb's table is partial and in-frame only. The table lists roughly 250,000 clones, under 95% of them singletons. Germline V gene lookup returns CDR1 SGHTA and CDR2 FQGNSA. The CDR3 extends over 15 amino acids. V lost 3 bases and J lost 7; bases outside the gene matches: 10. The genes are TRBV7-2 and TRBJ1-2, with TRBD1 matching over 8 bases. The sample was PBMCs or T cells enriched from blood (not recorded which). The TCR sequence derives from a woman under 30 who had recovered from COVID-19. CDR3 sequence reads: CASSLVGQVFLGYTF. CDR3 sequence (DNA): TGTGCCAGCAGCTTGGTGGGACAGGTGTTCCTTGGCTACACCTTC.